This T cell receptor beta chain derives from a study of blood T cells in healthy people across ages. The CDR3 consists of 15 residues. V was cut by 2 bases and J by 7 bases, with 15 bases left in between. Germline CDR1 and CDR2: MNHNY and SVGAGI (reference sequence). The individuals who served as donors were healthy Caucasians living in Russia, aged about 6 to 100. PBMCs numbering at least 7 million were isolated per sample. Primers used in a second PCR of roughly 6 to 11 cycles were a sample-barcoded 5' primer and a J-beta primer mix. Each cDNA was tagged by a template-switch adaptor containing 12 random nucleotides. TCRdb passed the 5' RACE reads through MiXCR, listing each CDR3 protein once. The top ten hold approximately 19% of the sample, which has more than 800,000 distinct CDR3 sequences, around 43% seen once. Remarks on this clonotype: The antigen is unknown.

Study-wide points: Because donor CMV status was unknown, expanded clonotype changes were possibly confounded.

The rearrangement uses TRBV6-6 and TRBJ1-5, with D perhaps TRBD1 (6 bases). Sequencing input: blood. The TCR sequence derives from a woman aged 60 to 75 in good health. This chain's CDR3 is CASSYGAGASQPQHF. CDR3 bases: TGTGCCAGCAGTTACGGTGCAGGGGCAAGCCAGCCCCAGCATTTT.